Listed below are T cell receptor beta chains from one sample, sequenced in a study of CD8 T cells in ankylosing spondylitis. Each CDR3 protein gets one entry after TCRdb re-called the 5' RACE reads with MiXCR. Among around 160,000 distinct CDR3 sequences, 9.5% to 13% were seen once, and the ten largest hold under 35%. Sequenced material: blood, either unsorted or a sorted T cell fraction (not recorded which). The receptors were gathered from a male donor with ankylosing spondylitis or in good health (not recorded which). The CDR3 runs from the conserved cysteine through the conserved F or W. The size entry is marked missing in some rows and otherwise reads once, few, many or a size class.

abundance: .; v_gene: TRBV12-3/TRBV12-4; CDR3aa: CASSLVIREQFF
abundance: many; v_gene: TRBV6-2/TRBV6-3; CDR3aa: CASRSVGALGYTF
abundance: many; v_gene: TRBV5-5; CDR3aa: CASSLVGGVRSYEQYF
abundance: many; v_gene: TRBV20-1; CDR3aa: CSARAQGYNIQYF
abundance: many; v_gene: TRBV7-6; CDR3aa: CASSFLSGGRGELFF
abundance: many; v_gene: TRBV9; CDR3aa: CASSVDFRQPQHF
abundance: many; v_gene: TRBV7-6; CDR3aa: CASSPGTGGYNSPLHF
abundance: many; v_gene: TRBV5-1; CDR3aa: CASSLGGGFSYEQYF
abundance: many; v_gene: TRBV28; CDR3aa: CASTPSSQGERQYF
abundance: .; v_gene: TRBV9; CDR3aa: CASSVAGLVNTGELFF
abundance: few; v_gene: TRBV5-1; CDR3aa: CASSLAGSGAYEQYF
abundance: many; v_gene: TRBV5-1; CDR3aa: CASSLPLPLSGLAGGPGDTQYF
abundance: many; v_gene: TRBV15; CDR3aa: CATSRGQAGGLGDTQYF
abundance: many; v_gene: TRBV12-3/TRBV12-4; CDR3aa: CASSLWGSYEQYF
abundance: .; v_gene: TRBV5-1; CDR3aa: CASSLTGTGDTGELFF
abundance: few; v_gene: TRBV6-5; CDR3aa: CASSRDRSTEAFF
abundance: many; v_gene: TRBV12-3/TRBV12-4; CDR3aa: CASSPGQGIYEQFF
abundance: many; v_gene: TRBV5-1; CDR3aa: CASSGSGGLYNEQFF
abundance: .; v_gene: TRBV4-3; CDR3aa: CASSQGAYKETQYF
abundance: many; v_gene: TRBV20-1; CDR3aa: CSARIPGLAGAGELFF
abundance: few; v_gene: TRBV11-2; CDR3aa: CASSFPETYEQYF
abundance: many; v_gene: TRBV24-1; CDR3aa: CATSDRRSDSYEQYF
abundance: many; v_gene: TRBV19; CDR3aa: CASSIGPGEGYTF
abundance: .; v_gene: TRBV4-3; CDR3aa: CASSQGGAPSEKLFF
abundance: many; v_gene: TRBV4-1; CDR3aa: CASSPGRDGVNTEAFF